What follows describes a single T cell receptor beta chain. Its antigen remains unidentified. PCR primers comprised 60 Vbeta and 13 Jbeta primers. Original processing methods: A follow-up analysis tallied 73 million or so unique TCR beta chains, about 11 million shared. Sequenced by immunoSEQ multiplex PCR; TCRdb stores in-frame clones only, minus some. V and J calls and clone size are those listed in that table; D and trimming were worked out from the DNA. The profile covers 150,000 to 200,000 clones, with 84% appearing a single time and 1.5% to 2.5% taken by the ten largest. The entry originates in a study of cytomegalovirus exposure and HLA in healthy donors. Findings and limits, study-wide: CMV serostatus alone was available as immune exposure information. Several of the most significant clusters appeared linked to common viral pathogens, based on a later analysis.

This CDR3 contains 19 residues. Trimming stripped 1 base from V and 6 bases from J, with 24 bases between. Germline values: CDR1 KGHSH, CDR2 LQKENI. The chain uses TRBV18 and TRBJ2-2; D is possibly TRBD2 (6 bases). Sequenced input: PBMCs. This clonotype was sampled from a young man in good health and CMV-seronegative. In DNA form, the CDR3 reads TGTGCCAGCTCACCACGGAGGGAGCGGGTGCAAGACAATCCCGGGGAGCTGTTTTTT. Its protein is CASSPRRERVQDNPGELFF.